A selection of T cell receptor beta chains follows, all from one sample in a study of blood T cells in healthy people across ages. TCRdb ran MiXCR on the 5' RACE reads and lists one entry per CDR3 protein. The profile shows approximately 800,000 distinct CDR3 sequences, roughly 50% of them singletons. Material for sequencing was blood. The receptor set was obtained from a man aged 35 to 55 in good health. The CDR3 runs from the conserved cysteine through the conserved F or W. Each record gives: CDR3 length, clone size, D gene, J gene, V gene, CDR3 DNA, CDR3 protein. D genes are given only for firm matches. For some rows the clone size is stated as once, few or many, or as a class when expanded; others skip it.

16	NA	TRBD2	TRBJ2-7	TRBV28	TGTGCCAGCAGTCTGACTGTGGGACTAGCGGGACAAGAGCAGTACTTC	CASSLTVGLAGQEQYF
20	few	NA	TRBJ2-7	TRBV6-6	TGTGCCAGCAGCCCTCAGTTATCGAGGTTGAGTAGGGACAATACCTACGAGCAGTACTTC	CASSPQLSRLSRDNTYEQYF
13	few	NA	TRBJ2-7	TRBV19	TGTGCCAGTAGCACGTTGGTCGGATACGAGCAGTACTTC	CASSTLVGYEQYF
15	NA	NA	TRBJ2-5	TRBV11-2	TGTGCCAGCAGCTTAGATGCAGGGGCCTGGGAGACCCAGTACTTC	CASSLDAGAWETQYF
14	NA	NA	TRBJ2-7	TRBV20-1	TGCAGTGCTAGAGATAACGGGGTTGGCTACGAGCAGTACTTC	CSARDNGVGYEQYF
15	NA	NA	TRBJ2-1	TRBV29-1	TGCAGCGCTAGACCGTCCGGGGTGCCCTACAATGAGCAGTTCTTC	CSARPSGVPYNEQFF
14	NA	NA	TRBJ1-5	TRBV7-9	TGTGCCAGCAGCTTACAGTCAGTCAATCAGCCCCAGCATTTT	CASSLQSVNQPQHF
15	few	NA	TRBJ2-6	TRBV4-2	TGTGCCAGCAGCCAACTGACCGCTGGGGCCAACGTCCTGACTTTC	CASSQLTAGANVLTF
14	few	NA	TRBJ1-2	TRBV7-3	TGTGCCAGCAGCACTGGGACCTCTAACTATGGCTACACCTTC	CASSTGTSNYGYTF
17	NA	NA	TRBJ1-1	TRBV28	TGTGCCAGCTCAAACCGGGGGTTAGGAGGTTGGAACACTGAAGCTTTCTTT	CASSNRGLGGWNTEAFF
14	NA	TRBD1	TRBJ1-6	TRBV20-1	TGCAGTGCTAGTGACGACAGGGGGAGTTCACCCCCCCACTTT	CSASDDRGSSPPHF
19	NA	NA	TRBJ2-6	TRBV7-9	TGTGCCAGCAGCCTAAACCGTAGGGGGAGCTCTTCTGGGGCCAACGTCCTGACTTTC	CASSLNRRGSSSGANVLTF
15	NA	TRBD1	TRBJ1-6	TRBV14	TGTGCCAGCAGCCCCCGGGACAGGGGATTTTCACCCCTCCACTTT	CASSPRDRGFSPLHF
15	NA	TRBD2	TRBJ2-7	TRBV7-2	TGTGCCAGCAGCTTAGAGGGCGGGGGGTTTTACGAGCAGTACTTC	CASSLEGGGFYEQYF
14	NA	NA	TRBJ2-7	TRBV3-1	TGTGCCAGCAGCCAAGACGCGAATTCCTTCGAGCAGTACTTC	CASSQDANSFEQYF
13	few	NA	TRBJ1-2	TRBV9	TGTGCCAGCAGCGTAGGCGCAGGGGTAGGCTACACCTTC	CASSVGAGVGYTF
12	NA	NA	TRBJ2-5	TRBV29-1	TGCAGCGCGGACATCCAGCAAGAGACCCAGTACTTC	CSADIQQETQYF
17	NA	NA	TRBJ2-7	TRBV21-1	TGTGCCAGCAGCAAATTAGGTAACAGTTCAAGCTCCTACGAGCAGTACTTC	CASSKLGNSSSSYEQYF
15	many	NA	TRBJ2-3	TRBV5-1	TGCGCCAGCAGCTCTCCGGTAAAGGGGGGCCATACGCAGTATTTT	CASSSPVKGGHTQYF
14	once	TRBD2	TRBJ2-1	TRBV20-1	TGCAGTGCAACGCTAGCGGGGGGGCTCAATGAGCAGTTCTTC	CSATLAGGLNEQFF
17	NA	NA	TRBJ2-4	TRBV6-5	TGTGCCAGCAGTTCACCCACATTTGACAAGGGAAGAAACATTCAGTACTTC	CASSSPTFDKGRNIQYF
14	NA	TRBD2	TRBJ2-3	TRBV5-1	TGCGCCAGCAGCTTGAGCGGGGCGGCAGATACGCGGTATTTT	CASSLSGAADTRYF
17	NA	TRBD1	TRBJ1-5	TRBV10-1	TGCGCCAGCAGTGAGATCTCAGGACAGGGAGGGAGTCAGCCCCAGCATTTT	CASSEISGQGGSQPQHF
15	NA	NA	TRBJ1-2	TRBV5-6	TGTGCCAGCAGATCTCGACCGGCCCTTGACTATGGCTACACCTTC	CASRSRPALDYGYTF
14	NA	NA	TRBJ2-7	TRBV13	TGTGCCAGCAGCTTAGGGTCCCCCCAACCCGAGCAGTACTTC	CASSLGSPQPEQYF
16	NA	NA	TRBJ2-3	TRBV7-2	TGTGCCAGCAGACTAGCATCGGGCCGTCCGATTGAGGCGCAGTATTTT	CASRLASGRPIEAQYF
14	NA	TRBD1	TRBJ2-3	TRBV20-1	TGCAGTGCTCCGGGACAGGTCTCTACAGATACGCAGTATTTT	CSAPGQVSTDTQYF
13	few	TRBD2	TRBJ2-5	TRBV10-3	TGTGCCATCGCAAATGATCTAGCGGGCCAGCAGTACTTC	CAIANDLAGQQYF
17	NA	TRBD2	TRBJ2-7	TRBV28	TGCGCCAGCAGTGCCCCGGCTGGGACTAGCGATAACAATGAGCAGTACTTC	CASSAPAGTSDNNEQYF
18	once	TRBD2	TRBJ2-7	TRBV20-1	TGCAGTGCTAGGCCGCGGAGCGGGAGTCAGCACGCAGGCTACGAGCAGTACTTC	CSARPRSGSQHAGYEQYF
15	NA	TRBD1	TRBJ1-1	TRBV4-2	TGTGCCAGCAGCCAAGAGGGGACAGGGGCCACTGAAGCTTTCTTT	CASSQEGTGATEAFF
14	NA	NA	TRBJ2-5	TRBV6-1	TGTGCCAGCAGTGGCCCTGGTGTGGGAGAGACCCAGTACTTC	CASSGPGVGETQYF
16	NA	NA	TRBJ1-2	TRBV4-3	TGCGCCGGCAGCCAAGACGTTGACCGGGATAACTATGGCTACACCTTC	CAGSQDVDRDNYGYTF
14	NA	TRBD1	TRBJ2-3	TRBV12-3/TRBV12-4	TGTGCCAGCAGGCCCTCAGGGGGATCAGATACGCAGTATTTT	CASRPSGGSDTQYF
16	NA	NA	TRBJ2-1	TRBV28	TGTGCCAGCAGCTCCCGCCGGGACGGAGACTACAATGAGCAGTTCTTC	CASSSRRDGDYNEQFF
15	NA	TRBD2	TRBJ2-1	TRBV7-9	TGTGCCAGCAGCCGTACTAGCGGGGGAATCGATGAGCAGTTCTTC	CASSRTSGGIDEQFF
15	NA	TRBD1	TRBJ1-6	TRBV10-3	TGTGCCATCAGTGAGCCGGGACAGGGGACTTCACCCCTCCACTTT	CAISEPGQGTSPLHF
15	NA	TRBD2	TRBJ2-5	TRBV5-1	TGCGCCAGCAGCCTTAGCGGGAACCCCTACAATGAGCAGTACTTC	CASSLSGNPYNEQYF
13	NA	NA	TRBJ2-1	TRBV2	TGTGCCAGCCAGAACGGGAGTAGCAATGAGCAGTTCTTC	CASQNGSSNEQFF
13	NA	NA	TRBJ1-5	TRBV6-1	TGTGCCGGCGGGGTTAATAGCAATCAGCCCCAGCATTTT	CAGGVNSNQPQHF
16	NA	NA	TRBJ2-3	TRBV5-1	TGCGCCAGCAGCTTGGATTCCCTAGCGAGTGGCGATACGCAGTATTTT	CASSLDSLASGDTQYF
13	NA	TRBD1	TRBJ1-1	TRBV20-1	TGCAGTGCTAGTGTGCAGGGGGGTTCTGAAGCTTTCTTT	CSASVQGGSEAFF
13	NA	NA	TRBJ1-2	TRBV12-3/TRBV12-4	TGTGCCAGCAGCCCCGTACAGGGTACTGGCTACACCTTC	CASSPVQGTGYTF
12	NA	NA	TRBJ2-1	TRBV12-5	TGTGCTAGTGGTTCTCGTGGGCCTTTGCAGTTCTTC	CASGSRGPLQFF
15	few	TRBD2	TRBJ2-3	TRBV6-4	TGTGCCAGCAGCCCGACTAGCGGCATCCCAGATACGCAGTATTTT	CASSPTSGIPDTQYF
16	few	NA	TRBJ1-5	TRBV12-3/TRBV12-4	TGTGCCAGCAGGCAAGAAGTGGGGCAGGGCCACCAGCCCCAGCATTTT	CASRQEVGQGHQPQHF
15	NA	NA	TRBJ1-4	TRBV5-1	TGCGCCAGCAGCCAGGGTAGGGCAGGAAATGAAAAACTGTTTTTT	CASSQGRAGNEKLFF
15	NA	NA	TRBJ2-7	TRBV18	TGTGCCAGCTCACCCGTTTCGCAGGGAGTCCACGAGCAGTACTTC	CASSPVSQGVHEQYF
12	NA	NA	TRBJ1-1	TRBV7-9	TGTGCCAGCAGCTTAGATGGCACTGAAGCTTTCTTT	CASSLDGTEAFF
14	NA	NA	TRBJ1-4	TRBV6-5	TGTGCCAGCAGGCCCGATGCAACTAATGAAAAACTGTTTTTT	CASRPDATNEKLFF
15	once	NA	TRBJ2-7	TRBV24-1	TGTGCCACCAGTGGCCTTAGCAACTCCTACAATGAGCAGTACTTC	CATSGLSNSYNEQYF